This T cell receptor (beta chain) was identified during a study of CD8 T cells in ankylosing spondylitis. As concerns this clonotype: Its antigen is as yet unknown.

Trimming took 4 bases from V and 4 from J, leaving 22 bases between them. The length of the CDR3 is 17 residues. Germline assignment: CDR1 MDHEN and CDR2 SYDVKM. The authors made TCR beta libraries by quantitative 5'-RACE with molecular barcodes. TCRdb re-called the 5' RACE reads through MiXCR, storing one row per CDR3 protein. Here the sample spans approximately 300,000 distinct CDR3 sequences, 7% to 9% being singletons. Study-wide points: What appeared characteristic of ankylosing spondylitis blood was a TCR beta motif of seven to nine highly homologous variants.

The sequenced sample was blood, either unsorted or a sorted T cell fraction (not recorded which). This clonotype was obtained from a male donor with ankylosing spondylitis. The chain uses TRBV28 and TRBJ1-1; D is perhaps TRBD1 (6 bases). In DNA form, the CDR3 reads TGTGCCAGCAGTTCCCCCAAGGGGGGAGGGTGGGGCACTGAAGCTTTCTTT. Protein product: CASSSPKGGGWGTEAFF. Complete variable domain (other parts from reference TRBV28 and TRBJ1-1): DVKVTQSSRYLVKRTGEKVFLECVQDMDHENMFWYRQDPGLGLRLIYFSYDVKMKEKGDIPEGYSVSREKKERFSLILESASTNQTSMYLCASSSPKGGGWGTEAFFGQGTRLTVV.